Here is one TCR beta chain with its context. The antigen is undetermined. This sample is part of a study of T cell responses to AZD1222 COVID-19 vaccine. The method was immunoSEQ multiplex PCR; TCRdb's version includes in-frame clones alone and lacks a portion of them. The table has over 120,000 clones, about 93% seen once. General study points: White British ancestry dominated among donors, who included more females, and clonal diversity was possibly underestimated.

This receptor was obtained from an adult in good health. The sample in question was peripheral blood, obtained on day 0 of AZD1222 vaccination.

The DNA for the CDR3 is TGTGCCAGCAGCGCACAGGGGACGAGCCTGTTCTTC. Its protein is CASSAQGTSLFF. V usage is TRBV5-6 and J usage is TRBJ2-1; 7 bases fit TRBD1. The CDR3 covers 12 residues. J gave up 15 bases and V 4 bases, and 10 bases lay outside the gene matches. The V gene's germline CDR1 is SGHDT and CDR2 YYEEEE.